The next 28 T cell receptor beta chains were all read from a single sample in a study of blood T cells in healthy people across ages. The use of a sample-barcoded 5' primer and a J-beta primer mix characterized a second PCR of roughly 7 to 11 cycles. TCRdb re-derived calls from the 5' RACE reads in MiXCR, one entry per CDR3 protein. The sample holds around 900,000 distinct CDR3 sequences; roughly 51% are singletons and the top ten take over 20%. Sequenced material: blood. The source is a woman aged 60-75 years in good health.

This clonotype has just one count. The chain joins TRBV4-1 to TRBJ1-4, with TRBD1 as a possible D gene (5 bases). Germline CDR1 reads MGHRA; CDR2 reads YSYEKL. This CDR3 contains 15 residues. V was trimmed by 0 bases and J by 6 bases, leaving 11 bases between them. The CDR3 sequence is CASSQDMGRDEKLFF. The CDR3 DNA reads as TGCGCCAGCAGCCAAGATATGGGCAGGGATGAAAAACTGTTTTTT.

This clonotype was detected only a few times. The chain joins TRBV25-1 to TRBJ2-3, with D hard to call. V lost 3 bases to trimming and J lost 1 base, with 11 bases between them. This CDR3 contains 15 residues. CDR1 and CDR2 (germline): MGHDK, SYGVNS. CDR3 residues: CASSDTSAGTDTQYF. The DNA for the CDR3 is TGTGCCAGCAGTGACACGTCGGCGGGCACAGATACGCAGTATTTT.

The chain links TRBV28 to TRBJ2-3; D is possibly TRBD2 (6 bases). The CDR3 spans 17 residues. Per germline, CDR1 MDHEN and CDR2 SYDVKM. Deletions cut 4 bases from V and 0 bases from J, with 17 bases between. The CDR3 coding sequence is TGTGCCAGCAGTTCCGTACCTGGCGGGAAAAGCACAGATACGCAGTATTTT. Encoded protein: CASSSVPGGKSTDTQYF.

A few counts support this clonotype. This chain uses TRBV5-1 with TRBJ2-1; TRBD2 agrees at 7 bases. Germline CDR1 SGHRS, CDR2 YFSETQ. CDR3 length equals 15 residues. The V and J ends lost 6 bases and 8 bases, in that order; junction bases with no gene match: 14. As DNA, the CDR3 is TGCGCCAGCAACTTCGGACTAGTGGGAACCCATGAGCAGTTCTTC. Translated: CASNFGLVGTHEQFF.

The chain carries TRBV28 and TRBJ2-1; D may be TRBD1 or TRBD2 (5 bases each). Germline lookup yields CDR1 MDHEN and CDR2 SYDVKM. This CDR3 is built from 13 residues. Trimming cost V 4 bases and J 7 bases, with 11 bases left between them. The CDR3 DNA reads TGTGCCAGCAGTTCGGGTTGGGGGAATGAGCAGTTCTTC. This sequence encodes CASSSGWGNEQFF.

In the case of this clonotype: A read error may explain this, as a much larger clone is one base away. The V call is TRBV29-1, the J call TRBJ2-7; D uncertain. Per the germline V gene, CDR1 is SQVTM and CDR2 is ANQGSEA. This CDR3 region has 11 residues. CDR3 residues: CSGEVSYEQYF. As DNA, the CDR3 is TGCAGCGGTGAAGTCTCCTACGAGCAGTACTTC.

The chain employs TRBV6-4 and TRBJ2-2; D is unresolved. Germline V CDR1 and CDR2: MRHNA, SNTAGT. V was shortened by 3 bases and J by 6 bases, with 5 bases between the two germline ends. The CDR3 is made up of 12 amino acids. CDR3 sequence (DNA): TGTGCCAGCAGTGATTGGGCCGGGGAGCTGTTTTTT. Its protein product is CASSDWAGELFF.

This clonotype turned up a few times. J is TRBJ1-1 and V is TRBV29-1, with D tentatively TRBD1 (6 bases). V was trimmed by 4 bases and J by 1 base, leaving 16 bases between them. The CDR3 has 15 amino acids. CDR1 and CDR2 from the germline V gene are SQVTM and ANQGSEA. The CDR3 is CSVVGGRGKNTEAFF. CDR3 nucleotides: TGCAGCGTTGTGGGGGGGAGGGGGAAGAACACTGAAGCTTTCTTT.

The J gene is TRBJ2-1, the V gene TRBV20-1; D remains ambiguous. The V gene lost 3 bases and the J gene lost 7 bases, with 10 bases spanning the gap. CDR1 and CDR2 (germline): DFQATT, SNEGSKA (reference sequence). The CDR3 sequence is 12 residues long. The CDR3, as DNA: TGCAGTGCTAGCGGAGCCGGGAATGAGCAGTTCTTC. Protein: CSASGAGNEQFF.

The chain employs TRBV6-5 and TRBJ2-6; the D call may be TRBD1 or TRBD2 (5 bases each). From germline, CDR1 is MNHEY and CDR2 SVGAGI. The ends were cut back, 1 base at V and 8 bases at J, with 15 bases in the middle. The CDR3 has 16 residues. CDR3: CASSYCRGSGTNVLTF. For the CDR3, the DNA is TGTGCCAGCAGTTACTGCCGCGGGTCAGGGACCAACGTCCTGACTTTC.

The chain is built from TRBV4-2 and TRBJ2-7; TRBD2 agrees at 9 bases. Unmatched junction bases numbered 5, after V lost 3 bases and J lost 5 bases. Germline-derived CDR1 and CDR2 are LGHNA and YNFKEQ. This CDR3 has 14 residues. The CDR3, as DNA: TGTGCCAGCAGCCATAGCCTAGCGGGACACGAGCAGTACTTC. Translating it yields CASSHSLAGHEQYF.

The chain recombines TRBV4-2 with TRBJ2-3; no clear D. The V end lost 0 bases, the J end lost 0 bases, and 10 bases lay between the germline ends. From germline, CDR1 is LGHNA and CDR2 YNFKEQ. The length of the CDR3 is 16 residues. The CDR3 spells CASSQDFSLSTDTQYF. The DNA of the CDR3 is TGTGCCAGCAGCCAAGATTTTTCGCTAAGCACAGATACGCAGTATTTT.

J is TRBJ1-1 and V is TRBV12-3 or TRBV12-4; TRBD1 might be the D (6 bases). V was pared by 6 bases and J by 8 bases, with 16 bases between. There are 13 residues in the CDR3. This CDR3 is CASRIGTSLEAFF. CDR3 DNA sequence: TGTGCCAGCAGAATCGGGACATCGCTCGAAGCTTTCTTT.

This clonotype turned up a few times. This sequence joins TRBV6-2 or TRBV6-3 and TRBJ2-1; TRBD1 matches at 9 bases. The CDR3 spans 15 residues. Germline V gene lookup returns CDR1 MNHEY and CDR2 SVGEGT. After removal of 4 bases from V and 10 bases from J, the junction contained 11 bases not matched to a gene. CDR3 sequence: CASSSLLTGGGEQFF. CDR3 bases: TGTGCCAGCAGTTCCCTCCTAACAGGGGGCGGCGAGCAGTTCTTC.

This clonotype appeared a few times. The chain carries TRBV27 and TRBJ2-1, with 7 positions matching TRBD2. The CDR3 length is 13 residues. Germline assignment: CDR1 MNHEY and CDR2 SMNVEV (reference sequence). V lost 1 base to trimming and J lost 9 bases; unmatched junction nucleotides: 3. The CDR3 DNA sequence: TGTGCCAGCAGTTTATGGGCTAGCGGTGAGCAGTTCTTC. This codes for CASSLWASGEQFF.

The chain links TRBV27 to TRBJ2-7, with a tentative D call TRBD2 (6 bases). CDR3 length: 14 amino acids. The V gene's germline CDR1 is MNHEY and CDR2 SMNVEV (reference sequence). The V and J ends lost 6 bases and 0 bases respectively, with 12 bases between them. CDR3 sequence: CASRVEGSSYEQYF. The CDR3 DNA reads TGTGCCAGCAGGGTGGAGGGCAGCTCCTACGAGCAGTACTTC.

The gene calls are TRBV4-3 and TRBJ2-1, with no clear D. V lost 0 bases, J lost 9 bases, and 9 bases lay in between. There are 13 residues in the CDR3. Germline-derived CDR1 and CDR2 are LGHNA and YSLEER. CDR3 protein: CASSQDSLSEQFF. CDR3 DNA: TGCGCCAGCAGCCAAGACAGTCTTAGTGAGCAGTTCTTC.

This clonotype was counted only a few times. The chain has TRBV6-2 or TRBV6-3 and TRBJ2-7, with TRBD2 matching 11 bases. Trimming removed 1 base from V and 4 bases from J; junction bases left unmatched: 15. Germline V gene lookup returns CDR1 MNHEY and CDR2 SVGEGT. This CDR3 spans 19 amino acids. In DNA, the CDR3 is TGTGCCAGCAGTTACTTTGGCGTATCACCTAGCGGGAGGACTTACGAGCAGTACTTC. Its protein is CASSYFGVSPSGRTYEQYF.

The V call is TRBV15, the J call TRBJ2-5, with D maybe TRBD2 (6 bases). This CDR3 contains 16 residues. V was shortened by 4 bases and J by 3 bases, with 18 bases between the two germline ends. The germline gives CDR1 LNHNV, CDR2 YYDKDF (reference sequence). CDR3 coding DNA: TGTGCCACCAGCACCCGGCTTAGCGGTTCCAAAGAGACCCAGTACTTC. Protein: CATSTRLSGSKETQYF.

The chain links TRBV12-3 or TRBV12-4 to TRBJ1-5; D remains unclear. V was trimmed by 2 bases and J by 7 bases, leaving 9 bases between them. The CDR3 runs to 13 residues. CDR3 sequence (DNA): TGTGCCAGCAGTTTATTCGAGATCCAGCCCCAGCATTTT. Its protein product is CASSLFEIQPQHF.

This clonotype occurred a few times. The V and J genes are TRBV12-3 or TRBV12-4 and TRBJ2-1; D may be TRBD1 (7 bases). With 9 bases removed from V and 5 bases from J, the gap between germline ends came to 17 bases. The CDR3 is 14 amino acids. The CDR3: CASRGRDTHNEQFF. Here the CDR3 DNA reads TGTGCCAGTAGGGGGCGGGACACACACAATGAGCAGTTCTTC.

This clonotype was picked up many times. This sequence joins TRBV29-1 and TRBJ2-5; TRBD1 might be the D (6 bases). Germline V CDR1 and CDR2: SQVTM, ANQGSEA. The length of the CDR3 is 14 residues. V lost 4 bases, J lost 1 base, and 13 bases lay in between. CDR3 sequence: CSVAGVGGQETQYF. CDR3 DNA: TGCAGCGTTGCAGGGGTTGGGGGCCAAGAGACCCAGTACTTC.

The chain is built from TRBV12-3 or TRBV12-4 and TRBJ1-2; 8 nucleotides match TRBD1. This CDR3 is 15 amino acids long. The V segment lost 9 bases and the J segment 3 bases; nucleotides outside the gene matches: 12. CDR3 nucleotide sequence: TGTGCCAGTGTCACCGACAGGGGCTTCGACTATGGCTACACCTTC. Translating gives CASVTDRGFDYGYTF.

Notes on this clonotype: The junction and the germline gene differ at one end; a read error may be behind it. The J gene is TRBJ2-7, the V gene TRBV9, with a possible D match to TRBD2 (5 bases). This CDR3 is 14 amino acids long. In germline, CDR1 is SGDLS, CDR2 YYNGEE. The CDR3 DNA is TGTGCCAGTAGCGTCAGCGGAGCTGTCTACGAGCAGTACTTC. This encodes CASSVSGAVYEQYF. Based on the CDR3 plus reference TRBV9 and TRBJ2-7, the full variable domain is DSGVTQTPKHLITATGQRVTLRCSPRSGDLSVYWYQQSLDQGLQFLIQYYNGEERAKGNILERFSAQQFPDLHSELNLSSLELGDSALYFCASSVSGAVYEQYFGPGTRLTVT.

V gene TRBV5-1 combines with J gene TRBJ2-7; no firm D call. The CDR3 is made up of 14 amino acids. Germline CDR1 SGHRS, CDR2 YFSETQ. The V end lost 2 bases, the J end lost 2 bases, and 11 bases lay between the germline ends. The CDR3 region has the DNA TGCGCCAGCAGCTTTACCGGGCCTGCCTACGAGCAGTACTTC. Translating it yields CASSFTGPAYEQYF. Together with reference TRBV5-1 and TRBJ2-7, the CDR3 gives the full variable domain: KAGVTQTPRYLIKTRGQQVTLSCSPISGHRSVSWYQQTPGQGLQFLFEYFSETQRNKGNFPGRFSGRQFSNSRSEMNVSTLELGDSALYLCASSFTGPAYEQYFGPGTRLTVT.

The J gene is TRBJ2-7, the V gene TRBV2; 9 bases match TRBD2. J was trimmed by 7 bases and V by 3 bases; bases with no gene match: 7. The CDR3 loop spans 14 amino acids. Germline CDR1 SNHLY, CDR2 FYNNEI. CDR3 sequence: CASSEVAGVYEQYF. As DNA, the CDR3 is TGTGCCAGCAGTGAGGTAGCGGGAGTATATGAGCAGTACTTC. The full variable domain, rest sourced from reference TRBV2 and TRBJ2-7, is EPEVTQTPSHQVTQMGQEVILRCVPISNHLYFYWYRQILGQKVEFLVSFYNNEISEKSEIFDDQFSVERPDGSNFTLKIRSTKLEDSAMYFCASSEVAGVYEQYFGPGTRLTVT.

This clonotype was recorded a few times. The chain carries TRBV28 and TRBJ2-4; 7 nucleotides line up with TRBD2. The CDR3 contains 16 residues. Germline trimming cut 2 bases from V and 4 bases from J; bases unmatched to any gene: 8. CDR1 and CDR2 from the germline V gene are MDHEN and SYDVKM. CDR3 sequence (DNA): TGTGCCAGCAGTTTAGTGGCTAGCGGTATGAAAAACATTCAGTACTTC. Its translation: CASSLVASGMKNIQYF.

The rearrangement uses TRBV6-5 and TRBJ2-5; possible D gene TRBD1, 5 bases. The CDR3 is 12 residues long. Trimming removed 7 bases from V and 0 bases from J, with 6 bases in between. Germline V gene sequence: CDR1 MNHEY, CDR2 SVGAGI. The CDR3 DNA is TGTGCCAGCAAGGGGAACCAAGAGACCCAGTACTTC. Its protein product is CASKGNQETQYF.